The 5 T cell receptor beta chains below all came from one sample that was sequenced in a study of beta chain features in type 1 diabetes. Expressed TCRB transcripts were sequenced after all isolated RNA was converted to cDNA. TCRdb's copy holds only in-frame clones and misses some; the assay was immunoSEQ multiplex PCR. In the table there are some 900,000 clones, roughly a sixth of which are singletons. Sample: naive CD4+ T cells from blood. The receptors come from a young woman in good health.

This clone was picked up a small number of times. This chain joins TRBV11-2 and TRBJ2-4; 7 bases are a match to TRBD1. This CDR3 has 13 residues. With V trimmed by 3 bases and J by 6 bases, 2 bases remained unmatched. Germline-derived CDR1 and CDR2 are SGHAT and FQNNGV. The CDR3 DNA sequence: TGTGCCAGCAGCTTTCAGGGGGTAAACATTCAGTACTTC. Translated, it gives CASSFQGVNIQYF.

The chain couples TRBV9 to TRBJ2-7; D ambiguous. The CDR3 extends over 14 amino acids. V was pared by 3 bases and J by 4 bases, with 14 bases between. Per the germline V gene, CDR1 is SGDLS and CDR2 is YYNGEE. DNA of the CDR3: TGTGCCAGCAGCGGATTGATGGACGGGTACGAGCAGTACTTC. Its translation is CASSGLMDGYEQYF. The full variable domain, with the rest looked up from reference TRBV9 and TRBJ2-7, is DSGVTQTPKHLITATGQRVTLRCSPRSGDLSVYWYQQSLDQGLQFLIQYYNGEERAKGNILERFSAQQFPDLHSELNLSSLELGDSALYFCASSGLMDGYEQYFGPGTRLTVT.

V gene TRBV18 combines with J gene TRBJ2-3, with a weak D call TRBD1 (6 bases). Trimming removed 7 bases at V and 0 bases at J, with 11 bases between. This CDR3 region has 14 residues. Germline-derived CDR1 and CDR2 are KGHSH and LQKENI. This chain's CDR3 is CASLRTASTDTQYF. DNA of the CDR3: TGTGCCAGCTTGCGGACAGCTAGCACAGATACGCAGTATTTT.

The genes are TRBV13 and TRBJ2-1; D perhaps matches TRBD2 (6 bases). Germline CDR1 and CDR2: PRHDT and FYEKMQ (reference sequence). CDR3 length: 14 amino acids. Trimming removed 1 base from V and 5 bases from J, with 9 bases in between. The CDR3, as DNA: TGTGCCAGCAGCTTAGCGGGAGAGGACAATGAGCAGTTCTTC. Its translation: CASSLAGEDNEQFF.

The table lists this clone with a few counts. This chain uses TRBV15 with TRBJ2-5, with a possible D match to TRBD1 (6 bases). This CDR3 has 16 amino acids. Germline assignment: CDR1 LNHNV and CDR2 YYDKDF (reference sequence). The V and J ends lost 5 bases and 2 bases respectively, with 18 bases between them. The DNA for the CDR3 is TGTGCCACCAGCGCTAAGCAGGGGCCCCAACAAGAGACCCAGTACTTC. Translated: CATSAKQGPQQETQYF.